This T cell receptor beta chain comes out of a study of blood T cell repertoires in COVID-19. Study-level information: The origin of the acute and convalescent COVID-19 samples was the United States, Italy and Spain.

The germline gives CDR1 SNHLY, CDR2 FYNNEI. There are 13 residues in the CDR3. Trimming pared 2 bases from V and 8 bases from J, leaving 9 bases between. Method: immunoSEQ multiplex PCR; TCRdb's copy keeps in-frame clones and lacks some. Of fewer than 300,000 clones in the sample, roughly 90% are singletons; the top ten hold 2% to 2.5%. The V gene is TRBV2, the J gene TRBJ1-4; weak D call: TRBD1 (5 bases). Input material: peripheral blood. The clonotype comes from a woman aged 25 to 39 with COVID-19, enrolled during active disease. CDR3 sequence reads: CASSEQGREKLFF. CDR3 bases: TGTGCCAGCAGTGAACAGGGTAGGGAAAAACTGTTTTTT.